This T cell receptor (beta chain) stems from a study of beta chain features in type 1 diabetes. General observations from the study: All four CD4+ subsets of Type 1 diabetes patients contained TCRB CDR3s that were moderately but significantly shorter. A greater similarity of naive, central memory and Treg TCRB repertoires was seen among patients than among healthy donors. More deletions and fewer insertions at VDJ junctions were found in patients with type 1 diabetes.

Of note for this clone: Its antigen is unknown. Other nucleotide sequences from this sample produce the same CDR3.

Of the isolated RNA, all was reverse transcribed, and so the sequenced material was expressed TCRB transcripts. Libraries were prepared by immunoSEQ multiplex PCR; TCRdb keeps only in-frame clonotypes and omits some of them. The table includes about 650,000 clones, roughly 12% detected once. Central memory, naive, regulatory and stem cell-like memory CD4+ cells were sorted by CD45RO/CCR7/CD25/CD127/CD95/CD27. Germline V gene data show CDR1 as SGHRS and CDR2 as YFSETQ. The CDR3 has 13 residues. Trimming shortened V by 4 bases and J by 2 bases, and 9 bases separated the two germline ends. Material: naive CD4+ T cells from blood. The clonotype comes from a man aged 25-40 years with type 1 diabetes. V and J are TRBV5-1 and TRBJ2-5; weak D call: TRBD1 (6 bases). The CDR3 DNA sequence: TGCGCCAGCAGCCTCGGACAGCAAGAGACCCAGTACTTC. As protein: CASSLGQQETQYF.